The T cell receptor beta chain under discussion was sequenced for a study of cytomegalovirus exposure and HLA in healthy donors. PCR amplification relied on 60 Vbeta primers (plus 13 Jbeta primers). The table came from immunoSEQ multiplex PCR; TCRdb's copy has only in-frame clones and leaves some out. The sample records just over 150,000 clones, 86% being singletons. Concerning this clone: The antigen remains unidentified.

Study-level results: DRB1 showed the most TCR associations and HLA-C the fewest in a later analysis, as rates varied by HLA locus. Roughly uniform depth of sequencing across donors was assumed in presence/absence analyses. Later genetic work tied a missense DCLRE1C variant to beta-chain V and J trimming.

V lost 5 bases and J lost 4, with 6 bases in between. The germline gives CDR1 SGHVS, CDR2 FQNEAQ. The CDR3 totals 12 residues. J is TRBJ1-5 and V is TRBV7-8; D unclear. Sequences were obtained from PBMCs. This receptor was identified in a woman aged 18-35 years in good health and CMV-seronegative. The CDR3 DNA reads TGTGCCAGCAGCCACGGTAATCAGCCCCAGCATTTT. Its translation is CASSHGNQPQHF. The complete variable domain, with remaining parts taken from reference TRBV7-8 and TRBJ1-5, reads GAGVSQSPRYKVAKRGQDVALRCDPISGHVSLFWYQQALGQGPEFLTYFQNEAQLDKSGLPSDRFFAERPEGSVSTLKIQRTQQEDSAVYLCASSHGNQPQHFGDGTRLSIL.